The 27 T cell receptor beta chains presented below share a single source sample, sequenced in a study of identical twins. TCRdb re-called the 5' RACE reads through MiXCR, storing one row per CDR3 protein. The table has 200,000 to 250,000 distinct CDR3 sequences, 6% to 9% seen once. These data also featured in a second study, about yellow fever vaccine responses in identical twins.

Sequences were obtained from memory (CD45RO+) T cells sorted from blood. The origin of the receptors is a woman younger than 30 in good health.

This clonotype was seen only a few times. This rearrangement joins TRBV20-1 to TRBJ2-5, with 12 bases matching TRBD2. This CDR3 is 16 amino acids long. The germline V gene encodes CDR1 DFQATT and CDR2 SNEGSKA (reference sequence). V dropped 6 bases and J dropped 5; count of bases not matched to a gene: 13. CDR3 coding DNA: TGCAGTGCCACCTCGACTAGCGGGGGACGGGAGGAGACCCAGTACTTC. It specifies CSATSTSGGREETQYF.

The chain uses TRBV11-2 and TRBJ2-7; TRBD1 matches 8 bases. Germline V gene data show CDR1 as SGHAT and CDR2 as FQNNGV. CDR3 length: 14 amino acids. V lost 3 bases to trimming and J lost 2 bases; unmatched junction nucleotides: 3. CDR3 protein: CASSFSQGAYEQYF. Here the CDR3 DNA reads TGTGCCAGCAGCTTCTCACAGGGGGCCTACGAGCAGTACTTC. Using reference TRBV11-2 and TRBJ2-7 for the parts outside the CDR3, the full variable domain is EAGVAQSPRYKIIEKRQSVAFWCNPISGHATLYWYQQILGQGPKLLIQFQNNGVVDDSQLPKDRFSAERLKGVDSTLKIQPAKLEDSAVYLCASSFSQGAYEQYFGPGTRLTVT.

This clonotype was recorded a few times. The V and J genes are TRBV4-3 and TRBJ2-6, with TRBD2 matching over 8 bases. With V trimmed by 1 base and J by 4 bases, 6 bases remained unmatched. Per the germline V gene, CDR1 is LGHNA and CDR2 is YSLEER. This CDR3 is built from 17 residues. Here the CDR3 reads CASSQAGGPSGANVLTF. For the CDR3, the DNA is TGCGCCAGCAGCCAAGCGGGAGGGCCATCCGGGGCCAACGTCCTGACTTTC.

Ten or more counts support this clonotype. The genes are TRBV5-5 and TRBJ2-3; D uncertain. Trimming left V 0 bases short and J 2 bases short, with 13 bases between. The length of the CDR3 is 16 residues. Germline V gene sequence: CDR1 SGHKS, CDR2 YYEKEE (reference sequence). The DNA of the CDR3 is TGTGCCAGCAGCTTGGAGGGATCCCTGGTCACAGATACGCAGTATTTT. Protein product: CASSLEGSLVTDTQYF. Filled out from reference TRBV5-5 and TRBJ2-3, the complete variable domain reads DAGVTQSPTHLIKTRGQQVTLRCSPISGHKSVSWYQQVLGQGPQFIFQYYEKEERGRGNFPDRFSARQFPNYSSELNVNALLLGDSALYLCASSLEGSLVTDTQYFGPGTRLTVL.

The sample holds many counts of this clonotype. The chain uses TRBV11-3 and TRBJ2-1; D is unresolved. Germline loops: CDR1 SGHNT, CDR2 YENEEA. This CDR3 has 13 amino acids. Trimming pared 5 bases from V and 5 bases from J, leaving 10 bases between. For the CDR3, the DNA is TGTGCCAGCAGCCCGAGGAACGACAATGAGCAGTTCTTC. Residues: CASSPRNDNEQFF.

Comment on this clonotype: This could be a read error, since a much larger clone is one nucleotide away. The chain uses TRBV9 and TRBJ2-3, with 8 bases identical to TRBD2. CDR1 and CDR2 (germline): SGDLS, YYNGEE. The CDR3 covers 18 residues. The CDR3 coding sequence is TGTGCCAGCAGCCCCGCGGGTAGCGGGGTAACTAGCACACATACGCAGTATTTT. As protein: CASSPAGSGVTSTHTQYF.

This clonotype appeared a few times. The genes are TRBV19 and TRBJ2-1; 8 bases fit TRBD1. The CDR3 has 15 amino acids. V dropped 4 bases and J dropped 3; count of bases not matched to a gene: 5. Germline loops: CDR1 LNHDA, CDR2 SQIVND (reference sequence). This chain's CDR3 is CASSNAGTGYNEQFF. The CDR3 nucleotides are TGTGCCAGTAGTAACGCCGGGACAGGCTACAATGAGCAGTTCTTC.

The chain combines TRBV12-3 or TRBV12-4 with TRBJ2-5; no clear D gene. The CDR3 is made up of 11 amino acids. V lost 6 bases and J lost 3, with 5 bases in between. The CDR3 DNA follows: TGTGCCAGCAGCACAAAAGAGACCCAGTACTTC. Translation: CASSTKETQYF.

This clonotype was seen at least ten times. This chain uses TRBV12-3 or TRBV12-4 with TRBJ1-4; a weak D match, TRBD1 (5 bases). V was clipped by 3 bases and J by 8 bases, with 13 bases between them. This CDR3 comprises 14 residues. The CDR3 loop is CASSFGGVSEKLFF. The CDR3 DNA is TGTGCCAGCAGTTTTGGGGGAGTTAGCGAAAAACTGTTTTTT.

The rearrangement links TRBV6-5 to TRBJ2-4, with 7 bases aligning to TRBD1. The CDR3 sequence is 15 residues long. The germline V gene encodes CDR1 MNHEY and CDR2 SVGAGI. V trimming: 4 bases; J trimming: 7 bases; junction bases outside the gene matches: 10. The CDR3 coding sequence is TGTGCCAGCAGTTTCTCAGGAACAGGGGTGAACATTCAGTACTTC. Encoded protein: CASSFSGTGVNIQYF.

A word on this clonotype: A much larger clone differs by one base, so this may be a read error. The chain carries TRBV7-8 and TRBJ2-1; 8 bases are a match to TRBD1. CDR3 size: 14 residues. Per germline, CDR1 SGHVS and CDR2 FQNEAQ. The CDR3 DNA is TGTGCCAGCAGCGCAAACAGGGGGTGGAATGAGCGGTTCTTC. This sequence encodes CASSANRGWNERFF.

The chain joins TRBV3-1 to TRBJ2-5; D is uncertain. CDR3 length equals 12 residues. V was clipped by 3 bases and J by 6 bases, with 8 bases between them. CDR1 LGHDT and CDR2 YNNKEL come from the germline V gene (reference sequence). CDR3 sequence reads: CASSQARQTQYF. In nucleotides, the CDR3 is TGTGCCAGCAGCCAGGCCAGGCAGACCCAGTACTTC.

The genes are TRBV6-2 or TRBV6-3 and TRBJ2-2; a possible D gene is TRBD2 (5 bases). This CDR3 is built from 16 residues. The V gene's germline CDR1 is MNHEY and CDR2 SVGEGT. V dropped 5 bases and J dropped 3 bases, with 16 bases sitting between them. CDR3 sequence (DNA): TGTGCCAGCAGTCCTTTAGCTCGGGGATACACCGGGGAGCTGTTTTTT. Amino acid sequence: CASSPLARGYTGELFF.

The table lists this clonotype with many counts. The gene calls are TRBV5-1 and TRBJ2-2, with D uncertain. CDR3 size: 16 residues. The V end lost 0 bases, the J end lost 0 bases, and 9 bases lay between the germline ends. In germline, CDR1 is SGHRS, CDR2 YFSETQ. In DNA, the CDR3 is TGCGCCAGCAGCTTGGGACCGGAAACGAACACCGGGGAGCTGTTTTTT. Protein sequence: CASSLGPETNTGELFF.

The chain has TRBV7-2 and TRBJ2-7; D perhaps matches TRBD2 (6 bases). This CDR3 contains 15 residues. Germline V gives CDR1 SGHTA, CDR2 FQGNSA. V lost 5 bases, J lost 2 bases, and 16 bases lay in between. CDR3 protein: CASSLEGTDAYEQYF. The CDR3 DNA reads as TGTGCCAGCAGCCTAGAGGGGACTGACGCCTACGAGCAGTACTTC.

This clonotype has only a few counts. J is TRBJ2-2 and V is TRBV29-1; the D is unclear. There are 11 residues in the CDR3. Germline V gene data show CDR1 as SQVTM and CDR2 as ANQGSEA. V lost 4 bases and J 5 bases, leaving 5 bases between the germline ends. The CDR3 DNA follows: TGCAGCGTTGGGAGAACCGGGGAGCTGTTTTTT. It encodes CSVGRTGELFF.

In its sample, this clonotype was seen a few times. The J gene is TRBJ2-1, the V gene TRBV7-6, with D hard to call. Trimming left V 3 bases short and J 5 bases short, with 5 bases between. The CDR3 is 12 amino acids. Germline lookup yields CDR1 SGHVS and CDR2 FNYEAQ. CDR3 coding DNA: TGTGCCAGCAGCTTTCAGGACAATGAGCAGTTCTTC. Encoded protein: CASSFQDNEQFF.

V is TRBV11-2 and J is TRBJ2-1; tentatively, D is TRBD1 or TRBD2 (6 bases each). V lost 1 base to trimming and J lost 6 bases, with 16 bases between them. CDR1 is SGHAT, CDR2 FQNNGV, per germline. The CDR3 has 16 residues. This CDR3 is CASSLVWRGGLNEQFF. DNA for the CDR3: TGTGCCAGCAGCTTAGTGTGGCGAGGGGGACTCAATGAGCAGTTCTTC.

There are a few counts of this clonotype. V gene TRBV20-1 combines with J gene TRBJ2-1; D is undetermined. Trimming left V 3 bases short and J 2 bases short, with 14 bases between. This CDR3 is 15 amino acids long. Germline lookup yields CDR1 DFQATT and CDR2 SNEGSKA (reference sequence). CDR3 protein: CSASPPEPTYNEQFF. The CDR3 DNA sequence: TGCAGTGCTAGCCCACCGGAACCGACCTACAATGAGCAGTTCTTC.

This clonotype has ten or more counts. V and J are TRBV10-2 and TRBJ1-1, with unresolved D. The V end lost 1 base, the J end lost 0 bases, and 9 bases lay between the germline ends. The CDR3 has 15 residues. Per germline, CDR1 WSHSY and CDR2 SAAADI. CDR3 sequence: CASSEWGVMNTEAFF. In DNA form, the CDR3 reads TGCGCCAGCAGTGAGTGGGGAGTCATGAACACTGAAGCTTTCTTT.

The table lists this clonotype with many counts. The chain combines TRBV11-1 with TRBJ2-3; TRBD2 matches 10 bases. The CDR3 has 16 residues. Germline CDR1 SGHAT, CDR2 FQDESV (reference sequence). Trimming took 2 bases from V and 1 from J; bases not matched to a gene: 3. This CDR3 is CASSLLTSGGTDTQYF. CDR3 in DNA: TGTGCCAGCAGCTTATTAACTAGCGGGGGCACAGATACGCAGTATTTT.

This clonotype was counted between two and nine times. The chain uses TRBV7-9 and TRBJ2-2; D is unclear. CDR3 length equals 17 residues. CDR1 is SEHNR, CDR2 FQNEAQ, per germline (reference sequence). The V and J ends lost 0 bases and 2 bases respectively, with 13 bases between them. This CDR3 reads CASSLALARVNTGELFF. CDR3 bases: TGTGCCAGCAGCTTAGCGCTCGCCAGAGTTAACACCGGGGAGCTGTTTTTT. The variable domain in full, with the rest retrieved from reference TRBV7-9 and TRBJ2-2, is DTGVSQNPRHKITKRGQNVTFRCDPISEHNRLYWYRQTLGQGPEFLTYFQNEAQLEKSRLLSDRFSAERPKGSFSTLEIQRTEQGDSAMYLCASSLALARVNTGELFFGEGSRLTVL.

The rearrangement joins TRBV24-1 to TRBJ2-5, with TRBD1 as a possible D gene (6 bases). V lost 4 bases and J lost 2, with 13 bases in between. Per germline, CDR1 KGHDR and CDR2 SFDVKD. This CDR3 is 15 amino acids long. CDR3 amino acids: CATSDLRTDQETQYF. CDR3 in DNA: TGTGCCACCAGTGACCTAAGGACAGATCAAGAGACCCAGTACTTC.

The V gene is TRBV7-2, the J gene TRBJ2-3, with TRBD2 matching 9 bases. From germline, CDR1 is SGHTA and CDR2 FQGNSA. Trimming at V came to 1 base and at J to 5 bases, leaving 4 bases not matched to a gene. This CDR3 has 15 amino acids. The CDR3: CASSLGGGAVDTQYF. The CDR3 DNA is TGTGCCAGCAGCTTAGGCGGGGGGGCCGTAGATACGCAGTATTTT.

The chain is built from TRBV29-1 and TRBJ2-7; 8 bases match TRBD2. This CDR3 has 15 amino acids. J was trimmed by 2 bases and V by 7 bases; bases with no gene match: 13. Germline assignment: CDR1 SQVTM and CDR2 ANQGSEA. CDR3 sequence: CSGLVWRGATYEQYF. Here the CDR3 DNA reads TGCAGCGGATTAGTATGGCGGGGGGCTACCTACGAGCAGTACTTC.

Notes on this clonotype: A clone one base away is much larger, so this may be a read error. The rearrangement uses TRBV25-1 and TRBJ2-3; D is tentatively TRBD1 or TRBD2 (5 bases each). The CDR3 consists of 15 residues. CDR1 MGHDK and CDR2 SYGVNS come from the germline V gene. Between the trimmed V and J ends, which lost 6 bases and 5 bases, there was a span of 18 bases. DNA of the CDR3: TGTGCCAGCAGATCTTTTGAGGGGTCCAAAGATACGCAGTATTTT. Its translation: CASRSFEGSKDTQYF.

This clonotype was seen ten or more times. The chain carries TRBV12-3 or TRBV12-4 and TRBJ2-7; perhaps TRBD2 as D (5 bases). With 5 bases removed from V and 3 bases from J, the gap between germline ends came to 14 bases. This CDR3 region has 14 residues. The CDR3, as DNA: TGTGCCAGCAGTCCCCAGGAGGCCAGCTACGAGCAGTACTTC. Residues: CASSPQEASYEQYF.